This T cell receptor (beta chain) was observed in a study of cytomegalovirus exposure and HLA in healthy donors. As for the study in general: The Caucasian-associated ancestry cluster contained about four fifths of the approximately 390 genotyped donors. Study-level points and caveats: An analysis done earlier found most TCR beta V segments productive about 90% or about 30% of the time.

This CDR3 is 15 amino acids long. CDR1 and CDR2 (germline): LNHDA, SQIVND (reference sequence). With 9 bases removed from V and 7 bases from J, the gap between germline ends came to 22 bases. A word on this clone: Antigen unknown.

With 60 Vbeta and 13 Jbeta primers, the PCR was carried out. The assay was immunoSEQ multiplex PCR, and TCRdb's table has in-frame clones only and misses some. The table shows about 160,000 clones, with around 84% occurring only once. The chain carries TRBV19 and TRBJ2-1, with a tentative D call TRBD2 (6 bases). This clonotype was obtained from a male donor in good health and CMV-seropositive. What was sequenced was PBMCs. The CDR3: CASRGRAGTLNEQFF. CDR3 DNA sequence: TGTGCCAGCCGAGGTCGGGCGGGAACCCTAAATGAGCAGTTCTTC.